This T cell receptor (beta chain) was retrieved from a study of shared T cell receptors in the human thymus. Libraries were prepared by immunoSEQ multiplex PCR; TCRdb keeps only in-frame clonotypes and omits some of them. The sample has more than 550,000 clones; over 75% are singletons. The CDR3 is made up of 20 amino acids. The V and J ends lost 2 bases and 4 bases, in that order; junction bases with no gene match: 14. CDR1 SGHRS and CDR2 YFSETQ come from the germline V gene. This clone occurred once. These same data were also listed under a study on human thymus T cells. That study reports: Among the donors, all were healthy Finnish infants having corrective surgery for congenital heart defects.

The rearrangement joins TRBV5-1 to TRBJ2-2; TRBD2 matches 13 bases. The sequence derives from a boy younger than two with a congenital heart defect. The sequenced sample consisted of thymocytes. This chain's CDR3 is CASSFTPGLAGDYATGELFF. The CDR3 nucleotides are TGCGCCAGCAGCTTTACCCCCGGACTAGCGGGAGATTACGCCACCGGGGAGCTGTTTTTT.